The 2 T cell receptor beta chains presented below share a single source sample, sequenced in a study of blood T cell repertoires in COVID-19. Clones were sequenced by immunoSEQ multiplex PCR, and TCRdb holds only the in-frame ones, with some missing. Altogether around 190,000 clones are present, 70% to 90% being singletons, with the ten largest covering around 5%. The sequencing input was peripheral blood. These receptors originate from a woman older than 75 with acute or convalescent COVID-19.

The chain joins TRBV18 to TRBJ2-6; weak D call: TRBD1 (5 bases). Germline CDR1 and CDR2: KGHSH and LQKENI. Trimming shortened V by 1 base and J by 2 bases, and 15 bases separated the two germline ends. The CDR3 contains 18 residues. CDR3 sequence: CASSPLTLTRAGANVLTF. CDR3 sequence (DNA): TGTGCCAGCTCACCACTTACCTTGACCAGGGCTGGGGCCAACGTCCTGACTTTC.

The chain links TRBV6-5 to TRBJ2-7; 10 bases are shared with TRBD2. J was trimmed by 1 base and V by 11 bases; bases with no gene match: 11. This CDR3 has 15 residues. Germline V CDR1 and CDR2: MNHEY, SVGAGI. The CDR3 sequence is CASRTSGGESYEQYF. CDR3 nucleotide sequence: TGTGCCTCAAGGACTAGCGGTGGCGAATCCTACGAGCAGTACTTC.